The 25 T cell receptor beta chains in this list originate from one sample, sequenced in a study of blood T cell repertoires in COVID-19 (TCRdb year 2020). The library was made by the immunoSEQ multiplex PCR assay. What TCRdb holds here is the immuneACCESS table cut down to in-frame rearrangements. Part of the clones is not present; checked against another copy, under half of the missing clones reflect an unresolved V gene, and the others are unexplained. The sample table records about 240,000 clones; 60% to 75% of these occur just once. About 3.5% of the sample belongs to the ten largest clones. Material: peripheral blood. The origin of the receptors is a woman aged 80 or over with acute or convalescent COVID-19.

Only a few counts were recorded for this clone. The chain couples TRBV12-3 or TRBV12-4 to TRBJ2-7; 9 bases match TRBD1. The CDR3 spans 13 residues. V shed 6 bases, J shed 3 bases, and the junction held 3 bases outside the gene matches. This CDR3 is CASSRGQGYEQYF. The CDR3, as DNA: TGTGCCAGCAGCAGGGGACAGGGCTACGAGCAGTACTTC.

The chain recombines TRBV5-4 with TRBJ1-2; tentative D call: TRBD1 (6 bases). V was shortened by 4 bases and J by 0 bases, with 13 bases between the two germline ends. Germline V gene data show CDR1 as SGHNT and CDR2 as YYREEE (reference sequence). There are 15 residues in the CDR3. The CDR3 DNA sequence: TGTGCCAGCAGCCCGGGGACACCGACTAACTATGGCTACACCTTC. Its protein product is CASSPGTPTNYGYTF.

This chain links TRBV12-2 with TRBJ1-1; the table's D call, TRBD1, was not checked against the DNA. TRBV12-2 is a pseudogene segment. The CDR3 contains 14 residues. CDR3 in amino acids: CASRLREGTEEAFF. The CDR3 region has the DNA TGTGCAAGTCGCTTACGAGAAGGGACAGAAGAAGCTTTCTTT.

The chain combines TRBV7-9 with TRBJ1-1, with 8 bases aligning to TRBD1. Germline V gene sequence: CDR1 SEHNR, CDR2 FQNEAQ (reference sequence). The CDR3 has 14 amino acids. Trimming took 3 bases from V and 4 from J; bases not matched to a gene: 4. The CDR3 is CASSLGQAGTEAFF. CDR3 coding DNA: TGTGCCAGCAGCTTGGGACAGGCCGGCACTGAAGCTTTCTTT.

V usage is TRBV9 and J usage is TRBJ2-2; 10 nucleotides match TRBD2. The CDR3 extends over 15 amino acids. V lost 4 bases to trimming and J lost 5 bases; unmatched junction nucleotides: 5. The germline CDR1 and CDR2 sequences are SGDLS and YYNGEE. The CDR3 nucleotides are TGTGCCAGCAGCCTCCCGACTAGCGGGACCGGGGAGCTGTTTTTT. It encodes CASSLPTSGTGELFF. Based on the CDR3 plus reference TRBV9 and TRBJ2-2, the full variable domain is DSGVTQTPKHLITATGQRVTLRCSPRSGDLSVYWYQQSLDQGLQFLIQYYNGEERAKGNILERFSAQQFPDLHSELNLSSLELGDSALYFCASSLPTSGTGELFFGEGSRLTVL.

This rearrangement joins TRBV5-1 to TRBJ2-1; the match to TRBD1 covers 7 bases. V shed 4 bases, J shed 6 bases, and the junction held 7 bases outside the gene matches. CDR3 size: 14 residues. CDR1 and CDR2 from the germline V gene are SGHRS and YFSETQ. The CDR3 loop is CASSDRTGSNEQFF. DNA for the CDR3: TGCGCCAGCAGCGATCGGACAGGCTCCAATGAGCAGTTCTTC.

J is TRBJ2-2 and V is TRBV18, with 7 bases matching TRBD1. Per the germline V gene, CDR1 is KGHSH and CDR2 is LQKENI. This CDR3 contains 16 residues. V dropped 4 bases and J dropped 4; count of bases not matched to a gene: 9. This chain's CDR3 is CASSHPGQTATGELFF. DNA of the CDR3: TGTGCCAGCTCACACCCGGGACAGACCGCCACCGGGGAGCTGTTTTTT.

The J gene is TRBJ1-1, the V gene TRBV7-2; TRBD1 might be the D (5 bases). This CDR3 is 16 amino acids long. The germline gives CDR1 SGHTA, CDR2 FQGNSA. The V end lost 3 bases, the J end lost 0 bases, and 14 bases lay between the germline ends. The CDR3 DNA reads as TGTGCCAGCAGCTTTGGGTCCCAGGGTTTGAACACTGAAGCTTTCTTT. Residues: CASSFGSQGLNTEAFF.

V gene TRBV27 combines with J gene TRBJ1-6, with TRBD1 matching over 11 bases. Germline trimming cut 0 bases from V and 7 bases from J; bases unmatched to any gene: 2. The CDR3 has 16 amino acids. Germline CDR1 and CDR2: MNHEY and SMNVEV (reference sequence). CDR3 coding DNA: TGTGCCAGCAGTTTATCTTGGACAGGGGGCAATTCACCCCTCCACTTT. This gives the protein CASSLSWTGGNSPLHF.

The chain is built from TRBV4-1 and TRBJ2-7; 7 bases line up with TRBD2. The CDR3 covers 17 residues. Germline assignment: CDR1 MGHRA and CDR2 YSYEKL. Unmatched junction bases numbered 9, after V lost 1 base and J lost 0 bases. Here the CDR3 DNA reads TGCGCCAGCAGCCAAGTCCCCGGGGGAGGGAGCTCCTACGAGCAGTACTTC. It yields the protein CASSQVPGGGSSYEQYF.

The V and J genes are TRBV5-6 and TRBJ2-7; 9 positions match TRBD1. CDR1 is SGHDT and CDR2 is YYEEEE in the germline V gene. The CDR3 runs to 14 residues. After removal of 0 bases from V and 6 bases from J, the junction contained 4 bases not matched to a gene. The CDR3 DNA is TGTGCCAGCAGCTTGGGACAGGGGGATTCCGAGCAGTACTTC. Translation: CASSLGQGDSEQYF.

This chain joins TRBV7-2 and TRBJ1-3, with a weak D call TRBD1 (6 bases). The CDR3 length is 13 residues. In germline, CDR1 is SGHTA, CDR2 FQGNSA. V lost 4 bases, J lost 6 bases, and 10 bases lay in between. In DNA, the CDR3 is TGTGCCAGCAGCTCTTGGGGGCCAAACACCATATATTTT. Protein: CASSSWGPNTIYF.

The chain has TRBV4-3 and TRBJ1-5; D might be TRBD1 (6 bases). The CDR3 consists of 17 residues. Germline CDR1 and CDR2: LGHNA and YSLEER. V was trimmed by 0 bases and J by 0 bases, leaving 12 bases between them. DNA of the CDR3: TGCGCCAGCAGCCAAGATGTCCGGGGGGCTAGCAATCAGCCCCAGCATTTT. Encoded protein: CASSQDVRGASNQPQHF.

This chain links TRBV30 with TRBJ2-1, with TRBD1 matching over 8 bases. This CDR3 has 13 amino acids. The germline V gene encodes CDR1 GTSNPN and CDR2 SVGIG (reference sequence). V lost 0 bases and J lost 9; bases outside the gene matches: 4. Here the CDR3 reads CAWSVLGTGEQFF. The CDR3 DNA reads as TGTGCCTGGAGTGTACTGGGGACAGGTGAGCAGTTCTTC.

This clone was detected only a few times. The CDR3 here is CASRDRETQYF. The CDR3 DNA is TGTGCCAGTAGGGACAGGGAGACCCAGTACTTC. V and J are TRBV19 and TRBJ2-5; 7 bases are shared with TRBD1. The CDR3 spans 11 residues. CDR1 and CDR2 from the germline V gene are LNHDA and SQIVND (reference sequence). V was clipped by 6 bases and J by 5 bases; unmatched bases: 0.

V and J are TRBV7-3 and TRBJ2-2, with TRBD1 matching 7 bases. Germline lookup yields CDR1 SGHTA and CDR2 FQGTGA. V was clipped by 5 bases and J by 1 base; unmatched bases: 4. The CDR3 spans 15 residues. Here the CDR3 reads CASSLRTGNTGELFF. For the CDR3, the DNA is TGTGCCAGCAGCCTAAGGACAGGGAACACCGGGGAGCTGTTTTTT.

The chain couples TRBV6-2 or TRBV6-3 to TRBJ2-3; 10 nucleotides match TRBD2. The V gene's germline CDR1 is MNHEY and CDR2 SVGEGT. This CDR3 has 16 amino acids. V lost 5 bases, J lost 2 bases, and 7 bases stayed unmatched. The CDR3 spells CASSPFGTSDTDTQYF. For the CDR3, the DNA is TGTGCCAGCAGTCCCTTCGGGACTAGCGACACAGATACGCAGTATTTT.

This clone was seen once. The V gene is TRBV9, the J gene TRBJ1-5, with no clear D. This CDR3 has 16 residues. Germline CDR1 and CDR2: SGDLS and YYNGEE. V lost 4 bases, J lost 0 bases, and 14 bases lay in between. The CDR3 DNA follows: TGTGCCAGCAGCCCTGGAGCGGATTATAGCAATCAGCCCCAGCATTTT. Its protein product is CASSPGADYSNQPQHF.

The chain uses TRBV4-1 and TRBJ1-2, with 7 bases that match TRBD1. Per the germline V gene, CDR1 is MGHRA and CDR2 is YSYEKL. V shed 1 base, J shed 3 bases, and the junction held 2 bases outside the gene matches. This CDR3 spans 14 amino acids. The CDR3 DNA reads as TGCGCCAGCAGCCAAGTTCAGGGGGACTATGGCTACACCTTC. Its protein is CASSQVQGDYGYTF.

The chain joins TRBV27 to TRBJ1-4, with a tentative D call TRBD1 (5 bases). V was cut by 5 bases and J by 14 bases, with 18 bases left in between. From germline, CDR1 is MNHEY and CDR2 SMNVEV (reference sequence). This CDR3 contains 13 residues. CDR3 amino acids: CASSGRDGGNLFF. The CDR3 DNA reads TGTGCCAGCAGTGGCCGGGACGGAGGGAACCTGTTTTTT.

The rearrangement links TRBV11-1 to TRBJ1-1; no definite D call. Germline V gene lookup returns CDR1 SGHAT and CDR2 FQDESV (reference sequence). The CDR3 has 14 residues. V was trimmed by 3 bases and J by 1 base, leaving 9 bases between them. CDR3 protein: CASSFPVRNTEAFF. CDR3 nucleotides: TGTGCCAGCAGCTTTCCGGTACGGAACACTGAAGCTTTCTTT.

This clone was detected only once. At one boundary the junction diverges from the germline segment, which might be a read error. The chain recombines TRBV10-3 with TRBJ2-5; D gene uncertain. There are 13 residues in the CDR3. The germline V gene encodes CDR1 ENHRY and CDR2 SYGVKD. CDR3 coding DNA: TGTGCGATCAGTGACCTTACTCAAGAGACCCAGTACTTC. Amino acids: CAISDLTQETQYF.

The CDR3 nucleotides are TGTGCCAGCAACCTCTACGGGGGAGAAATGGCTGAAGCTTTCTTT. Translation gives CASNLYGGEMAEAFF. The gene calls are TRBV7-9 and TRBJ1-1, with D possibly being TRBD1 (5 bases). The germline V gene encodes CDR1 SEHNR and CDR2 FQNEAQ (reference sequence). This CDR3 has 15 amino acids. V was shortened by 7 bases and J by 6 bases, with 21 bases between the two germline ends.

Here the CDR3 reads CASGSLLAGELFF. The DNA for the CDR3 is TGTGCTAGTGGCTCCCTTCTCGCCGGGGAGCTGTTTTTT. The chain carries TRBV12-5 and TRBJ2-2; D call uncertain. Per germline, CDR1 LGHNT and CDR2 FRNRAP. This CDR3 comprises 13 residues. V dropped 6 bases and J dropped 6 bases, with 11 bases sitting between them. Filled out from reference TRBV12-5 and TRBJ2-2, the complete variable domain reads DARVTQTPRHKVTEMGQEVTMRCQPILGHNTVFWYRQTMMQGLELLAYFRNRAPLDDSGMPKDRFSAEMPDATLATLKIQPSEPRDSAVYFCASGSLLAGELFFGEGSRLTVL.

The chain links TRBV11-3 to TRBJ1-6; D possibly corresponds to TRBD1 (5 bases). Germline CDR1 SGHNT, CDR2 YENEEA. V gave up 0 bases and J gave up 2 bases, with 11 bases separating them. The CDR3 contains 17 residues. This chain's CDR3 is CASSLDGGCAYNSPLHF. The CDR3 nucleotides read TGTGCCAGCAGCTTAGATGGGGGGTGCGCCTATAATTCACCCCTCCACTTT.